This TCR beta chain was captured by sequencing in a study of T cell changes during pregnancy in multiple sclerosis. Assay used: immunoSEQ multiplex PCR; TCRdb lists only in-frame clones, some missing. The sample contains 45,000 to 75,000 clones, more than 85% of which appear only once. CDR1 and CDR2 from the germline V gene are DFQATT and SNEGSKA (reference sequence). The CDR3 runs to 11 residues. Material: peripheral blood, obtained in the first trimester of pregnancy. The chain is built from TRBV20-1 and TRBJ1-2; the D is unclear. This receptor was obtained from a female donor with multiple sclerosis, enrolled in a pregnancy study. Written as DNA, the CDR3 is TGCAGCCTAGACTTAGACTATGGCTACACCTTC. It is translated as CSLDLDYGYTF.